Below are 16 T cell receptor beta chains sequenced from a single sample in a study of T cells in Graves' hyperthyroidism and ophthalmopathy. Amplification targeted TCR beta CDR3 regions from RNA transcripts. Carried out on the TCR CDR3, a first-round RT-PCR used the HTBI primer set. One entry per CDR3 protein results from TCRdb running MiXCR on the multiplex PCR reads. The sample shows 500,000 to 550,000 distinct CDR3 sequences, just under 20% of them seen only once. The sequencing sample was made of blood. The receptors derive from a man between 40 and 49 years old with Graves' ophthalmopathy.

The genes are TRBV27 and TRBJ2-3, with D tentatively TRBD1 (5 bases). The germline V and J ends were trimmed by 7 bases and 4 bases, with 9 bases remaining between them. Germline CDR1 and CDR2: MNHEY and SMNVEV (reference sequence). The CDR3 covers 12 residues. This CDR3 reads CASKDSADTQYF. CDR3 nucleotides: TGTGCCAGCAAAGACAGTGCAGATACGCAGTATTTT.

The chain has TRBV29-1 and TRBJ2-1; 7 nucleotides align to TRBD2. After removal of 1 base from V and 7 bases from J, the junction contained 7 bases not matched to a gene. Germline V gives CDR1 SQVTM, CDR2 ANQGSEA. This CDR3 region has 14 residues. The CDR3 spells CSVEARASGNEQFF. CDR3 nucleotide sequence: TGCAGCGTTGAAGCCCGGGCTAGCGGAAATGAGCAGTTCTTC.

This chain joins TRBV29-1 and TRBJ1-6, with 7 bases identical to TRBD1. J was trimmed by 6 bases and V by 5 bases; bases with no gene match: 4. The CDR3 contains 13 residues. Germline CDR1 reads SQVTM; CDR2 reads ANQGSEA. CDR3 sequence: CSVSDRVNSPLHF. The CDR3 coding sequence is TGCAGCGTTTCCGACAGGGTTAATTCACCCCTCCACTTT.

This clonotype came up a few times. CDR3 sequence: CASSLGSAGNTIYF. DNA of the CDR3: TGTGCCAGCAGCTTAGGGTCGGCTGGAAACACCATATATTTT. The genes are TRBV7-2 and TRBJ1-3; D not certain. Looked up from germline, CDR1 is SGHTA and CDR2 is FQGNSA. This CDR3 region has 14 residues. With 1 base removed from V and 2 bases from J, the gap between germline ends came to 6 bases.

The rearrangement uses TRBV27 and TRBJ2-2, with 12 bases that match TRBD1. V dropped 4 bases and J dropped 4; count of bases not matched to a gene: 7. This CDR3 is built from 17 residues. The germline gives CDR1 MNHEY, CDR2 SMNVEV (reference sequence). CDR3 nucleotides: TGTGCCAGCAGTTCCCCGGGACAGGGGGCTGTCACCGGGGAGCTGTTTTTT. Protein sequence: CASSSPGQGAVTGELFF.

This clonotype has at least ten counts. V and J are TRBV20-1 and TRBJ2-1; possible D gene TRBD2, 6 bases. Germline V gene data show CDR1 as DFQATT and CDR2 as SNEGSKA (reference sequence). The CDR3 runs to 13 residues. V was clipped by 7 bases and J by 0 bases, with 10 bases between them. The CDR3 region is CSEEGSSYNEQFF. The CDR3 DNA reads TGCAGTGAGGAGGGAAGCTCCTACAATGAGCAGTTCTTC.

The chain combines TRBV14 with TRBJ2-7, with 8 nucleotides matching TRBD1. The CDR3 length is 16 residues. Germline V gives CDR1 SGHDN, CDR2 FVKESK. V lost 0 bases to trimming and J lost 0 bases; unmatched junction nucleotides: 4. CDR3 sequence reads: CASSQEQGVFSYEQYF. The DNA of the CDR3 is TGTGCCAGCAGCCAAGAACAGGGGGTTTTCTCCTACGAGCAGTACTTC. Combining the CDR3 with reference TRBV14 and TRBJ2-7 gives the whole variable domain EAGVTQFPSHSVIEKGQTVTLRCDPISGHDNLYWYRRVMGKEIKFLLHFVKESKQDESGMPNNRFLAERTGGTYSTLKVQPAELEDSGVYFCASSQEQGVFSYEQYFGPGTRLTVT.

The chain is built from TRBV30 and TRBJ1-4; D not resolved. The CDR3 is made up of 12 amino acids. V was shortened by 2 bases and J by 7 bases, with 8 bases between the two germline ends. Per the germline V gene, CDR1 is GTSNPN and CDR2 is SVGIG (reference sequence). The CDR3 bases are TGTGCCTGGAGTCTCAATACTGAAAAACTGTTTTTT. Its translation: CAWSLNTEKLFF.

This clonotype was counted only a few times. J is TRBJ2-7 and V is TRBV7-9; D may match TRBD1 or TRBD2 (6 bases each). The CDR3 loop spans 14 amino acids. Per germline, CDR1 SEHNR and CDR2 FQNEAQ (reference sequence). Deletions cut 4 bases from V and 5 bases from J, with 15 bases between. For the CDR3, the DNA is TGTGCCAGCAGCTCCCGGGGGCCCCTCAACGAGCAGTACTTC. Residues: CASSSRGPLNEQYF. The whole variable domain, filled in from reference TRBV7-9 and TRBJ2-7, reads DTGVSQNPRHKITKRGQNVTFRCDPISEHNRLYWYRQTLGQGPEFLTYFQNEAQLEKSRLLSDRFSAERPKGSFSTLEIQRTEQGDSAMYLCASSSRGPLNEQYFGPGTRLTVT.

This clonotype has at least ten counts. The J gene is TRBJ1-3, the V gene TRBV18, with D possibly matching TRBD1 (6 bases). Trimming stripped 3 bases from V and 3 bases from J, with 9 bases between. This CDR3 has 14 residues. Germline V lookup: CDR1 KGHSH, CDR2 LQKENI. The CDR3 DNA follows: TGTGCCAGCTCACCGGACAGTAGTGGAAACACCATATATTTT. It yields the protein CASSPDSSGNTIYF. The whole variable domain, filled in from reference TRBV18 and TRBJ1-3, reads NAGVMQNPRHLVRRRGQEARLRCSPMKGHSHVYWYRQLPEEGLKFMVYLQKENIIDESGMPKERFSAEFPKEGPSILRIQQVVRGDSAAYFCASSPDSSGNTIYFGEGSWLTVV.

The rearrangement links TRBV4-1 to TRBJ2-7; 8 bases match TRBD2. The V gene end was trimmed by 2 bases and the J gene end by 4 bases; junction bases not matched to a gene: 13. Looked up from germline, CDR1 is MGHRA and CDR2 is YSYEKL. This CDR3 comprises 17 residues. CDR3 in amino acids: CASSQFPPGGDGYEQYF. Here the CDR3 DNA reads TGCGCCAGCAGCCAATTCCCGCCGGGGGGGGACGGGTACGAGCAGTACTTC.

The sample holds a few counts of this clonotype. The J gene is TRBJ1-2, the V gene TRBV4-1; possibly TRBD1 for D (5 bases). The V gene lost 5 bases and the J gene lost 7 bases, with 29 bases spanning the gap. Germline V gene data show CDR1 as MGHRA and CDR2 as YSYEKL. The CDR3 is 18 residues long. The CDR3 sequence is CASSVRLPETVFFSGYTF. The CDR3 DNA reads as TGCGCCAGCAGCGTACGACTACCGGAGACAGTATTTTTTAGTGGCTACACCTTC.

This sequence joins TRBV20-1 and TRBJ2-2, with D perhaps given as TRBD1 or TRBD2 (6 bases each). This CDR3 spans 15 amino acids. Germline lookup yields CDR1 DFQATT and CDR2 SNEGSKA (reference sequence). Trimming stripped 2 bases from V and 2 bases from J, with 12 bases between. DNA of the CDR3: TGCAGTGCTAGACGGGGGCCATTAAACACCGGGGAGCTGTTTTTT. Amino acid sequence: CSARRGPLNTGELFF.

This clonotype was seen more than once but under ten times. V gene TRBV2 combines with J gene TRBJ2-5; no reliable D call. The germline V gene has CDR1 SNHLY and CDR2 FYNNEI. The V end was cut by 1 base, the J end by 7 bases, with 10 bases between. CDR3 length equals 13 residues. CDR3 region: CASSEGPMGTQYF. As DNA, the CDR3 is TGTGCCAGCAGTGAAGGCCCAATGGGGACCCAGTACTTC.

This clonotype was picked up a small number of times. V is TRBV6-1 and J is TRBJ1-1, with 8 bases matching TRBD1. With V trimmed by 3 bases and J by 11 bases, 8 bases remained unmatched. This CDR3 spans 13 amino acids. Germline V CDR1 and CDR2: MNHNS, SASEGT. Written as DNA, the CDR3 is TGTGCCAGCAGTGAGCTCCTTTGGACAGGGGCTTTCTTT. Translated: CASSELLWTGAFF.

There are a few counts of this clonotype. The CDR3 DNA sequence: TGCGCCAGCAGACCGGGGGGACTCACAGATACGCAGTATTTT. Amino acids: CASRPGGLTDTQYF. The chain carries TRBV5-1 and TRBJ2-3; 7 nucleotides align to TRBD2. V was pared by 5 bases and J by 2 bases, with 5 bases of the junction left unmatched. From germline, CDR1 is SGHRS and CDR2 YFSETQ. This CDR3 is 14 amino acids long.